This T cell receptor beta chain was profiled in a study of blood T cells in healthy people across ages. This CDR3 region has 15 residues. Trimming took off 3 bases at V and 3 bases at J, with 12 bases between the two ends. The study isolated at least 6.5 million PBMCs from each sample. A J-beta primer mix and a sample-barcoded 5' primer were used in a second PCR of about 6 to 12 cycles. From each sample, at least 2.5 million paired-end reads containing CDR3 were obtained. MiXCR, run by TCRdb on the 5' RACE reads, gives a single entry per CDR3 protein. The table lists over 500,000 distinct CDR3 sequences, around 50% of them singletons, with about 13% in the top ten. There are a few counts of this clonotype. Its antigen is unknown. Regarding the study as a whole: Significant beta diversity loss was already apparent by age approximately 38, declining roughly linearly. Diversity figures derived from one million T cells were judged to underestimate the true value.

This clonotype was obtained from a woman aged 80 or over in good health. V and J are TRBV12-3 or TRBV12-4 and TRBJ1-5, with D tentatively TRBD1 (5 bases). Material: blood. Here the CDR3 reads CASSLGGRNNQPQHF. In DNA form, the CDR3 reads TGTGCCAGCAGTTTGGGGGGACGCAACAATCAGCCCCAGCATTTT.